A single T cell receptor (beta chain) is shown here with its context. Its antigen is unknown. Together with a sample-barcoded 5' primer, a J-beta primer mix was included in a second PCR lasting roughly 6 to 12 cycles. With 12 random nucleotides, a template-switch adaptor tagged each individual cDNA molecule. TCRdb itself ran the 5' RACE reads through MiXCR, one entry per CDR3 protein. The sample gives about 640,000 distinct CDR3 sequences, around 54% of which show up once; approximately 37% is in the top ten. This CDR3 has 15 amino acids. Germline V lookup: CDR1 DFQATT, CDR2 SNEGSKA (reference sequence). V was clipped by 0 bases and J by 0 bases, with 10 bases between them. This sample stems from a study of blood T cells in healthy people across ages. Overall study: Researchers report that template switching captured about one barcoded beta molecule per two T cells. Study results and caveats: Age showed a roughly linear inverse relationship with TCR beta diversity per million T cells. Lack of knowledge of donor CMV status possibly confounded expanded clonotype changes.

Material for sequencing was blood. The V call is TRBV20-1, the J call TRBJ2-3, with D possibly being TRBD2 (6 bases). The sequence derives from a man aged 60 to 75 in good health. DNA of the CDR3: TGCAGTGCTAGAGATTTAGGGACTAGCACAGATACGCAGTATTTT. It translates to CSARDLGTSTDTQYF.